Shown below are 21 T cell receptor beta chains from a single sample sequenced in a study of blood T cell repertoires in COVID-19. TCRdb's copy holds only in-frame clones and misses some; the assay was immunoSEQ multiplex PCR. This sample has 140,000 or so clones, with about 85% found just once. Sample: PBMCs or T cells enriched from blood (not recorded which). The source is a woman in her thirties or forties who had recovered from COVID-19.

The chain joins TRBV27 to TRBJ1-1, with D possibly matching TRBD1 (5 bases). The length of the CDR3 is 14 residues. With 2 bases removed from V and 4 bases from J, the gap between germline ends came to 11 bases. Germline V gives CDR1 MNHEY, CDR2 SMNVEV (reference sequence). The CDR3 DNA follows: TGTGCCAGCAGTTTACAGGGTCCGGGCACTGAAGCTTTCTTT. Protein product: CASSLQGPGTEAFF.

The V and J genes are TRBV30 and TRBJ1-1; D is possibly TRBD1 (6 bases). V dropped 4 bases and J dropped 10 bases, with 19 bases sitting between them. CDR1 and CDR2 (germline): GTSNPN, SVGIG (reference sequence). CDR3 length: 13 amino acids. CDR3 amino acids: CAWTPTGTRGAFF. The CDR3 DNA is TGTGCCTGGACCCCGACAGGTACTAGAGGAGCTTTCTTT.

J is TRBJ1-1 and V is TRBV28, with 9 bases matching TRBD1. V lost 1 base to trimming and J lost 2 bases; unmatched junction nucleotides: 11. The germline V gene has CDR1 MDHEN and CDR2 SYDVKM. The CDR3 covers 18 residues. CDR3 residues: CASSLSLTGGYLNTEAFF. In nucleotides, the CDR3 is TGTGCCAGCAGTTTATCCCTTACAGGGGGCTACCTTAACACTGAAGCTTTCTTT.

V and J are TRBV2 and TRBJ2-5, with D perhaps matching TRBD1 (8 bases). V was shortened by 6 bases and J by 2 bases, with 19 bases between the two germline ends. The CDR3 covers 16 residues. In germline, CDR1 is SNHLY, CDR2 FYNNEI. The CDR3 DNA follows: TGTGCCAGCAGCGATAGGACAGGGAGGGTGCAAGAGACCCAGTACTTC. Protein: CASSDRTGRVQETQYF.

The chain uses TRBV4-1 and TRBJ1-1; perhaps TRBD1 as D (5 bases). The CDR3 contains 13 residues. CDR1 MGHRA and CDR2 YSYEKL come from the germline V gene. Between the trimmed V and J ends, which lost 6 bases and 5 bases, there was a span of 13 bases. The CDR3 DNA reads as TGCGCCAGCAGTTCTGTCGGGACTACTGAAGCTTTCTTT. This gives the protein CASSSVGTTEAFF.

The gene calls are TRBV12-3 or TRBV12-4 and TRBJ1-2; D uncertain. The CDR3 loop spans 13 amino acids. Trimming cost V 5 bases and J 8 bases, with 15 bases left between them. This CDR3 reads CASSPPSVGGYTF. CDR3 DNA sequence: TGTGCCAGCAGTCCCCCCTCGGTCGGGGGCTACACCTTC.

The chain couples TRBV2 to TRBJ2-6, with D unresolved. The CDR3 has 20 residues. The germline V and J ends were trimmed by 5 bases and 1 base, with 24 bases remaining between them. The germline gives CDR1 SNHLY, CDR2 FYNNEI. The CDR3 loop is CASSMIAVRAIQSGANVLTF. The DNA of the CDR3 is TGTGCCAGCAGTATGATAGCAGTCCGCGCCATTCAATCTGGGGCCAACGTCCTGACTTTC.

V gene TRBV6-1 combines with J gene TRBJ1-5; 9 bases line up with TRBD1. After removal of 1 base from V and 3 bases from J, the junction contained 7 bases not matched to a gene. This CDR3 is 17 amino acids long. CDR1 and CDR2 (germline): MNHNS, SASEGT. The CDR3 is CASSEVGQGGNNQPQHF. In nucleotides, the CDR3 is TGTGCCAGCAGTGAAGTGGGACAGGGAGGGAACAATCAGCCCCAGCATTTT.

The chain links TRBV3-1 (or the pseudogene TRBV3-2) to TRBJ1-1; TRBD1 might be the D (5 bases). CDR3 length: 14 amino acids. The V and J ends lost 2 bases and 3 bases respectively, with 10 bases between them. Per the germline V gene, CDR1 is LGHDT and CDR2 is YNNKEL (reference sequence). CDR3 sequence reads: CASSQQGMDTEAFF. CDR3 in DNA: TGTGCCAGCAGCCAACAGGGTATGGACACTGAAGCTTTCTTT.

By sample fraction, this clone is medium-sized. V usage is TRBV5-4 and J usage is TRBJ1-1; 8 bases line up with TRBD1. Unmatched junction bases numbered 6, after V lost 3 bases and J lost 5 bases. The CDR3 runs to 14 residues. Germline V gene data show CDR1 as SGHNT and CDR2 as YYREEE (reference sequence). The CDR3 reads CASSSLQGGTEAFF. The CDR3 bases are TGTGCCAGCAGCTCATTACAGGGGGGGACTGAAGCTTTCTTT.

This chain uses TRBV7-9 with TRBJ1-1; D uncertain. The length of the CDR3 is 12 residues. Germline CDR1 reads SEHNR; CDR2 reads FQNEAQ (reference sequence). Trimming took off 1 base at V and 8 bases at J, with 8 bases between the two ends. The CDR3 nucleotides read TGTGCCAGCAGCTTAGTCCAAGAGGAAGCTTTCTTT. This gives the protein CASSLVQEEAFF.

The genes are TRBV7-2 and TRBJ2-1, with D unclear. This CDR3 has 13 amino acids. The V and J ends lost 3 bases and 9 bases respectively, with 12 bases between them. Germline V lookup: CDR1 SGHTA, CDR2 FQGNSA. The CDR3 here is CASSFAASGEQFF. Here the CDR3 DNA reads TGTGCCAGCAGCTTTGCGGCCTCGGGTGAGCAGTTCTTC.

The V and J genes are TRBV4-1 and TRBJ1-3; 12 bases fit TRBD1. From germline, CDR1 is MGHRA and CDR2 YSYEKL. V was pared by 0 bases and J by 4 bases, with 7 bases of the junction left unmatched. The CDR3 spans 18 residues. In DNA, the CDR3 is TGCGCCAGCAGCCAAGAGGGACAGGGGGCGCATCGAGGAAACACCATATATTTT. Residues: CASSQEGQGAHRGNTIYF.

The gene calls are TRBV5-1 and TRBJ2-5; D unclear. The ends were cut back, 2 bases at V and 2 bases at J, with 4 bases in the middle. Per germline, CDR1 SGHRS and CDR2 YFSETQ. The CDR3 length is 12 residues. CDR3 region: CASSFGQETQYF. In DNA form, the CDR3 reads TGCGCCAGCAGCTTCGGGCAAGAGACCCAGTACTTC.

This clone was counted a few times. J is TRBJ1-5 and V is TRBV2; a possible D gene is TRBD1 (6 bases). The length of the CDR3 is 16 residues. The V gene's germline CDR1 is SNHLY and CDR2 FYNNEI. Trimming removed 5 bases at V and 7 bases at J, with 21 bases between. In DNA, the CDR3 is TGTGCCAGCAGTTACCCGGCCGTGGGGGCAGACCAGCCCCAGCATTTT. Translation gives CASSYPAVGADQPQHF.

The genes are TRBV7-6 and TRBJ2-3, with 7 bases that match TRBD2. With 1 base clipped from V and 0 bases from J, the junction kept 16 bases outside the gene matches. The CDR3 covers 20 residues. The germline V gene has CDR1 SGHVS and CDR2 FNYEAQ. CDR3 residues: CASSLERPTIGRYSTDTQYF. CDR3 sequence (DNA): TGTGCCAGCAGCTTAGAGAGACCCACTATCGGGAGGTATAGCACAGATACGCAGTATTTT.

The chain is built from TRBV5-6 and TRBJ2-2; D perhaps matches TRBD2 (5 bases). The germline gives CDR1 SGHDT, CDR2 YYEEEE. The V end was cut by 1 base, the J end by 6 bases, with 16 bases between. This CDR3 is 16 amino acids long. Written as DNA, the CDR3 is TGTGCCAGCAGCTTGAATGCGCGGGCGAGGCCCGGGGAGCTGTTTTTT. Protein: CASSLNARARPGELFF.

V gene TRBV3-1 (or the pseudogene TRBV3-2) combines with J gene TRBJ1-2, with 9 positions matching TRBD1. This CDR3 is 13 amino acids long. Unmatched junction bases numbered 3, after V lost 3 bases and J lost 7 bases. CDR1 LGHDT and CDR2 YNNKEL come from the germline V gene (reference sequence). The CDR3 DNA reads as TGTGCCAGCAGCCACGGGACAGGGTCTGGCTACACCTTC. Its translation is CASSHGTGSGYTF.

The chain links TRBV2 to TRBJ1-4; D unclear. The CDR3 loop spans 14 amino acids. Germline CDR1 SNHLY, CDR2 FYNNEI. V lost 3 bases, J lost 3 bases, and 8 bases lay in between. The CDR3 here is CASSEEGANEKLFF. The CDR3 DNA reads TGTGCCAGCAGTGAGGAGGGTGCTAATGAAAAACTGTTTTTT. The full variable domain, rest sourced from reference TRBV2 and TRBJ1-4, is EPEVTQTPSHQVTQMGQEVILRCVPISNHLYFYWYRQILGQKVEFLVSFYNNEISEKSEIFDDQFSVERPDGSNFTLKIRSTKLEDSAMYFCASSEEGANEKLFFGSGTQLSVL.

The chain uses TRBV29-1 and TRBJ1-1; D remains ambiguous. In germline, CDR1 is SQVTM, CDR2 ANQGSEA. V was clipped by 6 bases and J by 7 bases, with 9 bases between them. This CDR3 spans 10 amino acids. The CDR3 reads CSVLSVEAFF. The DNA of the CDR3 is TGCAGCGTCCTCTCAGTTGAAGCTTTCTTT.

The V and J genes are TRBV6-1 and TRBJ2-7; 8 nucleotides match TRBD1. This CDR3 spans 15 amino acids. CDR1 is MNHNS, CDR2 SASEGT, per germline. The trim removed 3 bases at V and 2 bases at J, leaving 6 bases unmatched. The CDR3 bases are TGTGCCAGCAGTGAGTCGAGCAGGGGGCCCTACGAGCAGTACTTC. It is translated as CASSESSRGPYEQYF.